This entry lists 22 T cell receptor beta chains sequenced from one sample in a study of CD8 T cells in Susac syndrome. RNA was extracted with the RNeasy kit, and a quantity of about 0.45 to 1 ug was reverse transcribed using random hexamers. TCRdb reanalysed the immunoSEQ multiplex PCR reads using MiXCR and keeps one entry per CDR3 protein. This table has hundreds of thousands of distinct CDR3 sequences, roughly 93% appearing once. Sequenced: CD4+ T cells from PBMCs. These receptors all stem from a human donor with Susac syndrome.

The V call is TRBV14, the J call TRBJ1-2; D is uncertain. Trimming left V 3 bases short and J 5 bases short, with 16 bases between. This CDR3 has 15 amino acids. Germline CDR1 SGHDN, CDR2 FVKESK. The CDR3 here is CASSHSGVWGYGYTF. CDR3 DNA sequence: TGTGCCAGCAGCCATTCGGGCGTTTGGGGTTATGGCTACACCTTC.

This sequence joins TRBV29-1 and TRBJ1-1; TRBD1 agrees at 10 bases. Germline V CDR1 and CDR2: SQVTM, ANQGSEA. Losses at the gene ends were 7 bases for V and 6 bases for J; bases not matched to a gene: 8. There are 13 residues in the CDR3. The CDR3 reads CSADRGLRSEAFF. The CDR3 nucleotides read TGCAGCGCCGACAGGGGGCTGAGGTCTGAAGCTTTCTTT.

The chain recombines TRBV20-1 with TRBJ2-1, with TRBD2 matching 8 bases. Per germline, CDR1 DFQATT and CDR2 SNEGSKA (reference sequence). The CDR3 runs to 14 residues. Trimming removed 3 bases from V and 6 bases from J; junction bases left unmatched: 7. CDR3 region: CSASRSGEFNEQFF. CDR3 sequence (DNA): TGCAGTGCTAGTCGTAGCGGGGAATTCAATGAGCAGTTCTTC.

The chain recombines TRBV2 with TRBJ2-5; TRBD2 agrees at 9 bases. The ends lost 6 bases at V and 2 bases at J; junction bases unmatched: 7. The CDR3 sequence is 15 residues long. Looked up from germline, CDR1 is SNHLY and CDR2 is FYNNEI. The CDR3, as DNA: TGTGCCAGCAGCAACATAGCGGGGGCTCAAGAGACCCAGTACTTC. Translated: CASSNIAGAQETQYF.

The rearrangement joins TRBV20-1 to TRBJ1-6; D perhaps matches TRBD1 (6 bases). V was clipped by 1 base and J by 8 bases, with 9 bases between them. CDR3 length: 13 amino acids. CDR1 is DFQATT and CDR2 is SNEGSKA in the germline V gene (reference sequence). As DNA, the CDR3 is TGCAGTGCTAGAGCGGACAGCTATTCACCCCTCCACTTT. This gives the protein CSARADSYSPLHF.

The chain is built from TRBV6-2 or TRBV6-3 and TRBJ2-7; 13 bases fit TRBD2. The CDR3 runs 14 residues. After removal of 4 bases from V and 7 bases from J, the junction contained 4 bases not matched to a gene. Per germline, CDR1 MNHEY and CDR2 SVGEGT. CDR3 sequence (DNA): TGTGCCAGCAGTTTGTCGGGACTAGCGGGGGAGCAGTACTTC. As protein: CASSLSGLAGEQYF.

CDR3 DNA: TGCAGCGTGGGGGTCTCTGGAAACACCATATATTTT. This sequence encodes CSVGVSGNTIYF. The chain couples TRBV29-1 to TRBJ1-3, with D maybe TRBD1 (5 bases). From germline, CDR1 is SQVTM and CDR2 ANQGSEA. The V and J ends lost 6 bases and 0 bases respectively, with 6 bases between them. The CDR3 length is 12 residues. The variable domain in full, with the rest retrieved from reference TRBV29-1 and TRBJ1-3, is SAVISQKPSRDICQRGTSLTIQCQVDSQVTMMFWYRQQPGQSLTLIATANQGSEATYESGFVIDKFPISRPNLTFSTLTVSNMSPEDSSIYLCSVGVSGNTIYFGEGSWLTVV.

The chain couples TRBV5-1 to TRBJ2-7; 7 bases map to TRBD1. The germline gives CDR1 SGHRS, CDR2 YFSETQ. The CDR3 consists of 17 residues. With 0 bases clipped from V and 3 bases from J, the junction kept 12 bases outside the gene matches. CDR3: CASSLGRPGQPNYEQYF. The CDR3 DNA reads as TGCGCCAGCAGCTTGGGGCGACCGGGACAGCCAAACTACGAGCAGTACTTC.

The chain couples TRBV11-2 to TRBJ1-1; no clear D. This CDR3 has 10 amino acids. Trimming removed 3 bases from V and 8 bases from J, with 4 bases in between. Germline CDR1 reads SGHAT; CDR2 reads FQNNGV. The CDR3 reads CASSLEEAFF. DNA of the CDR3: TGTGCCAGCAGCTTGGAAGAAGCTTTCTTT.

This chain links TRBV27 with TRBJ1-2; D might be TRBD1 (6 bases). Germline loops: CDR1 MNHEY, CDR2 SMNVEV (reference sequence). V lost 5 bases, J lost 6 bases, and 13 bases lay in between. The CDR3 extends over 13 amino acids. CDR3 sequence reads: CASSPQPGDGYTF. CDR3 coding DNA: TGTGCCAGCAGTCCACAACCAGGGGATGGCTACACCTTC.

V is TRBV7-2 and J is TRBJ2-5; TRBD2 matches at 7 bases. Germline CDR1 and CDR2: SGHTA and FQGNSA. The CDR3 sequence is 15 residues long. The V gene end was trimmed by 1 base and the J gene end by 1 base; junction bases not matched to a gene: 3. The CDR3 loop is CASSLGSGVQETQYF. In DNA form, the CDR3 reads TGTGCCAGCAGCTTAGGCAGCGGGGTCCAAGAGACCCAGTACTTC.

The CDR3 DNA reads as TGCAGTGCTAGAGCAGGGTATAGCAATCAGCCCCAGCATTTT. Its protein is CSARAGYSNQPQHF. This chain connects TRBV20-1 to TRBJ1-5; D perhaps matches TRBD1 (5 bases). The CDR3 totals 14 residues. V lost 1 base, J lost 0 bases, and 7 bases lay in between. In germline, CDR1 is DFQATT, CDR2 SNEGSKA (reference sequence).

The chain is built from TRBV30 and TRBJ1-6; the D is unclear. CDR1 GTSNPN and CDR2 SVGIG come from the germline V gene (reference sequence). V was trimmed by 0 bases and J by 4 bases, leaving 7 bases between them. This CDR3 contains 14 residues. In DNA, the CDR3 is TGTGCCTGGAGTGTACTACGATATAATTCACCCCTCCACTTT. This encodes CAWSVLRYNSPLHF.

The V gene is TRBV27, the J gene TRBJ1-5; D is perhaps TRBD1 (5 bases). The CDR3 is made up of 13 amino acids. V gave up 3 bases and J gave up 7 bases, with 10 bases separating them. The V gene's germline CDR1 is MNHEY and CDR2 SMNVEV (reference sequence). The chain's CDR3 is CASSFGRGQPQHF. CDR3 coding DNA: TGTGCCAGCAGTTTTGGACGGGGGCAGCCCCAGCATTTT.

The V and J genes are TRBV9 and TRBJ1-6; no definite D call. CDR3 length: 15 residues. The germline CDR1 and CDR2 sequences are SGDLS and YYNGEE. The V end lost 0 bases, the J end lost 6 bases, and 10 bases lay between the germline ends. CDR3 nucleotide sequence: TGTGCCAGCAGCGTAGGGGCGGTAGGTAATTCACCCCTCCACTTT. Protein product: CASSVGAVGNSPLHF.

The chain links TRBV2 to TRBJ1-1; D is ambiguous. Germline assignment: CDR1 SNHLY and CDR2 FYNNEI. The V end lost 6 bases, the J end lost 1 base, and 9 bases lay between the germline ends. The CDR3 loop spans 13 amino acids. CDR3 loop: CASRIQWNTEAFF. For the CDR3, the DNA is TGTGCCAGCAGAATACAGTGGAACACTGAAGCTTTCTTT. Supplemented by reference TRBV2 and TRBJ1-1, the full variable domain reads EPEVTQTPSHQVTQMGQEVILRCVPISNHLYFYWYRQILGQKVEFLVSFYNNEISEKSEIFDDQFSVERPDGSNFTLKIRSTKLEDSAMYFCASRIQWNTEAFFGQGTRLTVV.

The rearrangement links TRBV30 to TRBJ2-2; 8 bases are shared with TRBD1. This CDR3 region has 16 residues. CDR1 is GTSNPN and CDR2 is SVGIG in the germline V gene (reference sequence). The junction had 6 bases not matched to a gene; V was cut back by 1 base and J by 2 bases. Here the CDR3 DNA reads TGTGCCTGGAGTGGAGCCGGACAGGGAAACACCGGGGAGCTGTTTTTT. It codes for CAWSGAGQGNTGELFF.

This chain connects TRBV7-8 to TRBJ2-5; D gene ambiguous. Germline V CDR1 and CDR2: SGHVS, FQNEAQ. V was pared by 2 bases and J by 2 bases, with 6 bases between. There are 13 residues in the CDR3. The CDR3 region has the DNA TGTGCCAGCAGCTTAAGCCAGCAAGAGACCCAGTACTTC. Translating gives CASSLSQQETQYF.

The chain joins TRBV12-3 or TRBV12-4 to TRBJ1-1; TRBD1 aligns across 9 bases. Trimming cost V 5 bases and J 4 bases; bases outside gene matches: 2. This CDR3 is 13 amino acids long. CDR3 bases: TGTGCCAGCAGTCAACAGGGGGCCACTGAAGCTTTCTTT. Translated, it gives CASSQQGATEAFF.

The genes are TRBV30 and TRBJ1-1, with a tentative D call TRBD1 (5 bases). Germline-derived CDR1 and CDR2 are GTSNPN and SVGIG (reference sequence). Trimming left V 2 bases short and J 1 base short, with 8 bases between. The CDR3 contains 13 residues. The CDR3 DNA follows: TGTGCCTGGAGTCGGGACGGGAACACTGAAGCTTTCTTT. Its translation: CAWSRDGNTEAFF.

The V call is TRBV7-2, the J call TRBJ2-1; 7 bases align to TRBD2. CDR1 is SGHTA and CDR2 is FQGNSA in the germline V gene. V lost 0 bases to trimming and J lost 8 bases; unmatched junction nucleotides: 1. The CDR3 contains 13 residues. Here the CDR3 DNA reads TGTGCCAGCAGCTTAGCGAGCGGGGATGAGCAGTTCTTC. It codes for CASSLASGDEQFF.

The V gene is TRBV2, the J gene TRBJ2-3; weak D call: TRBD1 (6 bases). CDR1 SNHLY and CDR2 FYNNEI come from the germline V gene. This CDR3 has 15 residues. Trimming removed 4 bases from V and 0 bases from J, with 11 bases in between. The CDR3 protein is CASSVLGASTDTQYF. The CDR3 DNA sequence: TGTGCCAGCAGTGTTCTGGGGGCTAGCACAGATACGCAGTATTTT.